This T cell receptor (beta chain) appears in the sequencing data of a study of OX40 agonist ivuxolimab in advanced cancers. Method: immunoSEQ multiplex PCR; TCRdb's copy keeps in-frame clones and lacks some. The sample comprises 55,000 to 85,000 clones, roughly 89% of which are singletons, and under 3.5% rests with the top ten. The specimen comprised CD4+ or CD8+ T cells sorted from blood, sampled in a trial of the OX40 agonist ivuxolimab. The source is an adult with an advanced solid tumor such as melanoma, head and neck, liver or kidney cancer.

CDR3 protein: CASSLKLQGEQYF. For the CDR3, the DNA is TGTGCCAGCAGCTTAAAACTACAGGGTGAGCAGTACTTC. The chain joins TRBV7-3 to TRBJ2-7; D perhaps matches TRBD1 (6 bases). Germline CDR1 and CDR2: SGHTA and FQGTGA. This CDR3 is 13 amino acids long. V was cut by 1 base and J by 7 bases, with 11 bases left in between. The whole variable domain, filled in from reference TRBV7-3 and TRBJ2-7, reads GAGVSQTPSNKVTEKGKYVELRCDPISGHTALYWYRQSLGQGPEFLIYFQGTGAADDSGLPNDRFFAVRPEGSVSTLKIQRTERGDSAVYLCASSLKLQGEQYFGPGTRLTVT.